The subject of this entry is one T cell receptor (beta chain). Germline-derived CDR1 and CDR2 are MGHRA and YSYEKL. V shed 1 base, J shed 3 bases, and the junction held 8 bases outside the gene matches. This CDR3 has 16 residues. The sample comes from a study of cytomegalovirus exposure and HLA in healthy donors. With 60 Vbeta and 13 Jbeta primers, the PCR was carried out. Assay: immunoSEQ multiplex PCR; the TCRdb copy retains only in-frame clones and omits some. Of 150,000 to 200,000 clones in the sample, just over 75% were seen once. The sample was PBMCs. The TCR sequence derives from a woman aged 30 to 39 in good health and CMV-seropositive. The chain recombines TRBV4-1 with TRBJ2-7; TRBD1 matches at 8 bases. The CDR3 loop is CASSQGHAGQGYEQYF. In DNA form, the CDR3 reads TGCGCCAGCAGCCAAGGTCACGCCGGACAGGGCTACGAGCAGTACTTC.